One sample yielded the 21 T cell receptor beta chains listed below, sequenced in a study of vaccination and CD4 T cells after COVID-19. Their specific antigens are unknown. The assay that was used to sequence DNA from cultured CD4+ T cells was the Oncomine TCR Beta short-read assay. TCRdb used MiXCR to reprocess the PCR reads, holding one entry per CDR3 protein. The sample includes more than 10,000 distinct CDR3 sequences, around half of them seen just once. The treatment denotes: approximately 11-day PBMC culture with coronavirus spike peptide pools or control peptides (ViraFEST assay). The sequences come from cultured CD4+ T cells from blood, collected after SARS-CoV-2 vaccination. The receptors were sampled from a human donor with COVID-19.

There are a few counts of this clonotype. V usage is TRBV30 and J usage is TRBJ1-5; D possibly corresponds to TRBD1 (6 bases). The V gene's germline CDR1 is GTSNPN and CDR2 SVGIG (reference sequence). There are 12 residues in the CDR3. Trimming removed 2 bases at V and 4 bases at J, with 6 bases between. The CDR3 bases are TGTGCCTGGAGTAGGGGGAATCAGCCCCAGCATTTT. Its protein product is CAWSRGNQPQHF.

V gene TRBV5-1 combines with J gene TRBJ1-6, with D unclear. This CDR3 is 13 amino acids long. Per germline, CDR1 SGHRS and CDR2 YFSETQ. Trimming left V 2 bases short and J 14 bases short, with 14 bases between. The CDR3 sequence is CASSFSGSSSLHF. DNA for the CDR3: TGCGCCAGCAGCTTTTCGGGAAGTAGTTCCCTCCACTTT.

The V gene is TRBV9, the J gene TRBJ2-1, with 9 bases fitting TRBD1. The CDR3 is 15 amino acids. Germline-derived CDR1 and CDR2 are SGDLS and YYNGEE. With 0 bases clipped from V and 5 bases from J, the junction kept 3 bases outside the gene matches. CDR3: CASSVGDRVNNEQFF. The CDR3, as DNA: TGTGCCAGCAGCGTAGGGGACAGGGTGAACAATGAGCAGTTCTTC.

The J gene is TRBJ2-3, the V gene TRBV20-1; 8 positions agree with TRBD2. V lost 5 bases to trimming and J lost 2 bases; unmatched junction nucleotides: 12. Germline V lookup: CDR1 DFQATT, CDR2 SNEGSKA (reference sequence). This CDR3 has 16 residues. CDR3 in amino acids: CSALFRGGSLTDTQYF. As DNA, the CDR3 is TGCAGTGCTCTATTCCGGGGGGGGTCTCTCACAGATACGCAGTATTTT.

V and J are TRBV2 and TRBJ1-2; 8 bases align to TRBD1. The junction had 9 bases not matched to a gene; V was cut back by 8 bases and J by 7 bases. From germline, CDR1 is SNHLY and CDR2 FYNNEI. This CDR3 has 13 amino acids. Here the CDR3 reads CASAGPGGLGYTF. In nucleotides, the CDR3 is TGTGCCAGCGCTGGGCCAGGGGGCCTTGGCTACACCTTC.

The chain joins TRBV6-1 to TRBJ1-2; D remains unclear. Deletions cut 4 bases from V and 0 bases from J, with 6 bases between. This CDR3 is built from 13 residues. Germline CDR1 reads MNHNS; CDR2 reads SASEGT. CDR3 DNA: TGTGCCAGCAGTGGCGGATCTAACTATGGCTACACCTTC. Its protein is CASSGGSNYGYTF.

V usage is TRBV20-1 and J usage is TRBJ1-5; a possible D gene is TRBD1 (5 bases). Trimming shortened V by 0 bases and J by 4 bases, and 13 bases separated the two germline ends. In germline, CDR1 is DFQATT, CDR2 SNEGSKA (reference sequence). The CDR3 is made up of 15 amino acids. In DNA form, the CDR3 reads TGCAGTGCTAGAGATAGGCAGGGAACGAATCAGCCCCAGCATTTT. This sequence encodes CSARDRQGTNQPQHF.

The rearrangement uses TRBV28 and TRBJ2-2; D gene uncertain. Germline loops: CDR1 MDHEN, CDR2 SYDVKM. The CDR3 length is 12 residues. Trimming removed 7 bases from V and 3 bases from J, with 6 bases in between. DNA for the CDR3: TGTGCCAGCACCGGGTACACCGGGGAGCTGTTTTTT. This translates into CASTGYTGELFF.

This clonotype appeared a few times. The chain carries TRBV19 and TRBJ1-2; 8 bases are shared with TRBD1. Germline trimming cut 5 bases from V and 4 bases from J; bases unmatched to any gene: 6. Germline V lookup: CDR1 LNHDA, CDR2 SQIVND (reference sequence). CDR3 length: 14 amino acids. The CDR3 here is CASSLQGDIYGYTF. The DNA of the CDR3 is TGTGCCAGTAGTTTACAGGGGGATATCTATGGCTACACCTTC.

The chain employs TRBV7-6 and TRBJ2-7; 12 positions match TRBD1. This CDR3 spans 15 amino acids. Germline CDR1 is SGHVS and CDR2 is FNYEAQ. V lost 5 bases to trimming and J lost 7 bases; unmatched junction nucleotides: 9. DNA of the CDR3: TGTGCCAGCAGCAAAGGGACAGGGGGCTGGGGGGAGCAGTACTTC. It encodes CASSKGTGGWGEQYF. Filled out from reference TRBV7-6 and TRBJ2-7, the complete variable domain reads GAGVSQSPRYKVTKRGQDVALRCDPISGHVSLYWYRQALGQGPEFLTYFNYEAQQDKSGLPNDRFSAERPEGSISTLTIQRTEQRDSAMYRCASSKGTGGWGEQYFGPGTRLTVT.

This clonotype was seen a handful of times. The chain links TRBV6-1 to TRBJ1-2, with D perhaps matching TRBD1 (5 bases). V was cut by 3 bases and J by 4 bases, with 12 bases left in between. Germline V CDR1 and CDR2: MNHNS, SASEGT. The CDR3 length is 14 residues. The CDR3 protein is CASSDPGTGYGYTF. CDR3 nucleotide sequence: TGTGCCAGCAGTGATCCCGGGACTGGCTATGGCTACACCTTC.

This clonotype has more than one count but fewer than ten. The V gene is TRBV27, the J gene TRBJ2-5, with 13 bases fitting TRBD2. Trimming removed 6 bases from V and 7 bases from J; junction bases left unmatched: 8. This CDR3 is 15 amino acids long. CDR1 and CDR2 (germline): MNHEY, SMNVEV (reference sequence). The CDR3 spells CASRILAGGRGTQYF. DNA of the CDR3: TGTGCCAGCAGAATACTAGCGGGGGGGCGGGGGACCCAGTACTTC.

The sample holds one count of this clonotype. The CDR3 coding sequence is TGCGCCAGCACCCCGGCGACAGGGAGTGAGGAGACCCAGTACTTC. Its protein is CASTPATGSEETQYF. V and J are TRBV10-1 and TRBJ2-5, with 7 bases aligning to TRBD1. Germline CDR1 is WNHNN and CDR2 is SYGVQD (reference sequence). V shed 7 bases and J 5 bases; nucleotides not matched to a gene: 13. The CDR3 totals 15 residues.

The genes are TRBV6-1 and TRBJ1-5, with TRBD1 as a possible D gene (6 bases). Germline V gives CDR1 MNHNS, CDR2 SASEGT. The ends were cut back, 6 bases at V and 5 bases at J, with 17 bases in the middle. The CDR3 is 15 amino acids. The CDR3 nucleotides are TGTGCCAGCAGGACACCAGGACAGACAGATCAGCCCCAGCATTTT. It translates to CASRTPGQTDQPQHF.

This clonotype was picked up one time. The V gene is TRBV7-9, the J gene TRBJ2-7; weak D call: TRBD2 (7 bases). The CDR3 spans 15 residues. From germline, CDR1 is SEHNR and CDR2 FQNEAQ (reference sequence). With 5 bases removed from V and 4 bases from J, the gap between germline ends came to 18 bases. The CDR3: CASSPGGREDYEQYF. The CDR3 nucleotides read TGTGCCAGCAGCCCGGGGGGCAGAGAGGATTACGAGCAGTACTTC.

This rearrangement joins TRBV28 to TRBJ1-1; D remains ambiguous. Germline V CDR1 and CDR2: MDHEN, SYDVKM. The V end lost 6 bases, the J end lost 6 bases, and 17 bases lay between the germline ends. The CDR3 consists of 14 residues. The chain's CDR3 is CASRGPLPAPEAFF. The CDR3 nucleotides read TGTGCCAGCAGAGGCCCCCTCCCCGCCCCTGAAGCTTTCTTT.

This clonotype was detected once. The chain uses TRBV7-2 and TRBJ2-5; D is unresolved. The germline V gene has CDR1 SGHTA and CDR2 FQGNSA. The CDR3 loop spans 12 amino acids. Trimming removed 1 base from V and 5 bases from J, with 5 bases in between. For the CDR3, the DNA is TGTGCCAGCAGCTTAGTCCGGGAGACCCAGTACTTC. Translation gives CASSLVRETQYF.

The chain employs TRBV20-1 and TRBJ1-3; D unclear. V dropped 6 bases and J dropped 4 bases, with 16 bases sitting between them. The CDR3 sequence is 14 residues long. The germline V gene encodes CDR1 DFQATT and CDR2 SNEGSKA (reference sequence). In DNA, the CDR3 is TGCAGTGCCACGGACGGTGCAAAGGGAAACACCATATATTTT. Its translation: CSATDGAKGNTIYF.

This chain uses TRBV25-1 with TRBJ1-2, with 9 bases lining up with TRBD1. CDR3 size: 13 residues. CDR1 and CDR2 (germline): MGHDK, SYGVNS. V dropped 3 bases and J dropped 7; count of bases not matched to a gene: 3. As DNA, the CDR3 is TGTGCCAGCAGTGACACAGGGGGCCGTGGCTACACCTTC. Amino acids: CASSDTGGRGYTF.

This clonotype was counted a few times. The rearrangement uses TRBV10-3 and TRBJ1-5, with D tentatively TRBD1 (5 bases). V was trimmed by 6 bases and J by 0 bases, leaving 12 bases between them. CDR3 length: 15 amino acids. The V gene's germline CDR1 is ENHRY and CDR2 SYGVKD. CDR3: CAIRETDHSNQPQHF. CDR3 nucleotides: TGTGCCATCAGGGAGACAGACCATAGCAATCAGCCCCAGCATTTT.

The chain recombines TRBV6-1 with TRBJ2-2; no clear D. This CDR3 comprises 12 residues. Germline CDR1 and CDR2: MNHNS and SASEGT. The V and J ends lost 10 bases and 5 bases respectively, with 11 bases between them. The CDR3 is CAIRSTTGELFF. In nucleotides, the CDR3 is TGTGCCATACGAAGTACGACCGGGGAGCTGTTTTTT.